The sample holds a few counts of the clone carrying this TCR beta chain. Trimming took 8 bases from V and 0 from J, leaving 4 bases between them. In germline, CDR1 is LNHDA, CDR2 SQIVND (reference sequence). This CDR3 is built from 11 residues. Here immunoSEQ multiplex PCR was the method, and the copy in TCRdb shows in-frame clones only, minus some. Among 86,000 or so clones listed, around 93% were seen once. The data stem from a study of human versus mouse CDR3 diversity and MHC coevolution. The chain recombines TRBV19 with TRBJ1-1; D uncertain. Sequenced material: naive CD4+ T cells from blood. Sample subset: CD45RO-negative CD62L-positive naive CD4 T cells. This clonotype was obtained from a person aged 25 to 69 in good health. This CDR3 is CASAMNTEAFF. CDR3 coding DNA: TGTGCCAGTGCTATGAACACTGAAGCTTTCTTT.